The 5 T cell receptor beta chains below come from one sample, sequenced in a study of blood T cell repertoires in COVID-19. Assay: immunoSEQ multiplex PCR; the TCRdb copy retains only in-frame clones and omits some. The sample comprises hundreds of thousands of clones, less than 90% of which are singletons, and under 8.5% rests with the top ten. The sample was peripheral blood. These receptors were obtained from a woman aged 55-70 years with COVID-19, enrolled during active disease.

The chain employs TRBV7-2 and TRBJ2-7, with TRBD2 as a possible D gene (5 bases). From germline, CDR1 is SGHTA and CDR2 FQGNSA. This CDR3 has 13 residues. The germline V and J ends were trimmed by 4 bases and 3 bases, with 10 bases remaining between them. CDR3 region: CASSSGLNYEQYF. The CDR3 region has the DNA TGTGCCAGCAGCTCCGGACTCAACTACGAGCAGTACTTC.

This chain joins TRBV5-5 and TRBJ1-2; tentative D call: TRBD1 (6 bases). The CDR3 is 15 amino acids. The ends were cut back, 4 bases at V and 2 bases at J, with 15 bases in the middle. From germline, CDR1 is SGHKS and CDR2 YYEKEE (reference sequence). This chain's CDR3 is CASSRGTQGNYGYTF. Here the CDR3 DNA reads TGTGCCAGCAGCCGTGGAACACAGGGAAACTATGGCTACACCTTC. The complete variable domain, with remaining parts taken from reference TRBV5-5 and TRBJ1-2, reads DAGVTQSPTHLIKTRGQQVTLRCSPISGHKSVSWYQQVLGQGPQFIFQYYEKEERGRGNFPDRFSARQFPNYSSELNVNALLLGDSALYLCASSRGTQGNYGYTFGSGTRLTVV.

This chain links TRBV5-1 with TRBJ2-1; 9 bases are shared with TRBD2. The V gene's germline CDR1 is SGHRS and CDR2 YFSETQ. Losses at the gene ends were 0 bases for V and 10 bases for J; bases not matched to a gene: 14. There are 17 residues in the CDR3. The CDR3 DNA reads as TGCGCCAGCAGCTTGGCGGTAGCGGGGGCCCGGACGGGGGAGCAGTTCTTC. This encodes CASSLAVAGARTGEQFF.

The J gene is TRBJ2-1, the V gene TRBV7-8, with TRBD1 as a possible D gene (6 bases). Germline-derived CDR1 and CDR2 are SGHVS and FQNEAQ. V was cut by 5 bases and J by 8 bases, with 10 bases left in between. The CDR3 extends over 12 amino acids. This chain's CDR3 is CASSLTGHEQFF. The CDR3 coding sequence is TGTGCCAGCAGCCTTACAGGGCATGAGCAGTTCTTC.

The sample holds a few counts of this clone. The chain employs TRBV11-2 and TRBJ1-6; possibly TRBD1 for D (5 bases). V was trimmed by 3 bases and J by 8 bases, leaving 26 bases between them. This CDR3 has 19 residues. In germline, CDR1 is SGHAT, CDR2 FQNNGV. CDR3 region: CASSFGIGQGPQTDSPLHF. For the CDR3, the DNA is TGTGCCAGCAGCTTCGGTATAGGGCAGGGCCCACAAACAGATTCACCCCTCCACTTT.